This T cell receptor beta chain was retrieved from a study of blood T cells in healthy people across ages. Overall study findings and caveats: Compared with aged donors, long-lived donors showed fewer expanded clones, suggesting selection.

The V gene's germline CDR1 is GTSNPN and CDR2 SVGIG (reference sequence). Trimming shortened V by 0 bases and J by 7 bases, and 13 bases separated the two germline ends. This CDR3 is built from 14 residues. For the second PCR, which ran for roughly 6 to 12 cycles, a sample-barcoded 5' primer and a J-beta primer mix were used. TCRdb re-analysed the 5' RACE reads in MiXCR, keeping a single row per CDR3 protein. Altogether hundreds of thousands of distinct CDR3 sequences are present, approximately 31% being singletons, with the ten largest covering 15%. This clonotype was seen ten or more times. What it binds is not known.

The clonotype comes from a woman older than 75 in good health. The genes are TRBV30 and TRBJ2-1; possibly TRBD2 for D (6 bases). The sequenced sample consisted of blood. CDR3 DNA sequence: TGTGCCTGGAGTGTAGCCCTAGCGCGGAATGAGCAGTTCTTC. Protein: CAWSVALARNEQFF.